A single sample is the source of the 7 T cell receptor beta chains below, sequenced in a study of OX40 agonist ivuxolimab in advanced cancers. Method: immunoSEQ multiplex PCR; TCRdb's copy keeps in-frame clones and lacks some. Among about 58,000 clones listed, more than 80% were seen once. The material sequenced was CD4+ or CD8+ T cells sorted from blood, taken in a trial of the OX40 agonist ivuxolimab. All receptors derive from an adult with an advanced solid tumor such as melanoma, head and neck, liver or kidney cancer.

The CDR3 sequence: CASSLGTGFEQYF. CDR3 bases: TGTGCCAGCTCACTCGGGACAGGTTTCGAGCAGTACTTC. V gene TRBV18 combines with J gene TRBJ2-7; TRBD1 matches at 8 bases. V lost 4 bases and J lost 6; bases outside the gene matches: 5. The germline CDR1 and CDR2 sequences are KGHSH and LQKENI. The CDR3 is made up of 13 amino acids.

This rearrangement joins TRBV18 to TRBJ2-7; 11 positions match TRBD2. Germline CDR1 and CDR2: KGHSH and LQKENI. CDR3 length equals 14 residues. J gave up 3 bases and V 4 bases, and 2 bases lay outside the gene matches. The CDR3 is CASSLGTSGYEQYV. CDR3 nucleotide sequence: TGTGCCAGCTCACTAGGGACTAGCGGCTACGAGCAGTACGTC.

This chain connects TRBV5-4 to TRBJ1-1; D is uncertain. The CDR3 extends over 14 amino acids. The V gene's germline CDR1 is SGHNT and CDR2 YYREEE (reference sequence). V gave up 0 bases and J gave up 8 bases, with 14 bases separating them. CDR3 nucleotide sequence: TGTGCCAGCAGCTTGGTAATTATGGTTGGGGAAGCTTTCTTT. Residues: CASSLVIMVGEAFF.

V is TRBV5-4 and J is TRBJ2-3, with TRBD1 identical over 8 bases. In germline, CDR1 is SGHNT, CDR2 YYREEE (reference sequence). Unmatched junction bases numbered 10, after V lost 4 bases and J lost 0 bases. The CDR3 runs to 17 residues. The CDR3 DNA is TGTGCCAGCAGCCCACCAAATCGACAGGGGAGCACAGATACGCAGTATTTT. This encodes CASSPPNRQGSTDTQYF.

The V and J genes are TRBV7-9 and TRBJ1-6; TRBD1 matches at 7 bases. CDR1 and CDR2 from the germline V gene are SEHNR and FQNEAQ (reference sequence). CDR3 size: 15 residues. Germline trimming cut 1 base from V and 8 bases from J; bases unmatched to any gene: 5. CDR3: CASSLGPGTDSPLHF. DNA for the CDR3: TGTGCCAGCAGCTTAGGACCCGGGACAGATTCACCCCTCCACTTT.

The V and J genes are TRBV10-3 and TRBJ2-1; a possible D gene is TRBD1 (5 bases). The CDR3 sequence is 14 residues long. Trimming removed 10 bases from V and 0 bases from J, with 13 bases in between. CDR1 is ENHRY and CDR2 is SYGVKD in the germline V gene. CDR3 sequence: CATRAPSSYNEQFF. The DNA for the CDR3 is TGTGCCACCAGGGCTCCCTCCTCCTACAATGAGCAGTTCTTC.

This clone was found a few times. This sequence joins TRBV6-6 and TRBJ1-2; D is uncertain. V shed 2 bases and J shed 1 base, with 5 bases lying between them. The CDR3 is 13 residues long. Per germline, CDR1 MNHNY and CDR2 SVGAGI (reference sequence). CDR3 residues: CASSYLLNYGYTF. The CDR3 DNA reads as TGTGCCAGCAGTTACCTTCTTAACTATGGCTACACCTTC.